This T cell receptor beta chain comes out of a study of cytomegalovirus exposure and HLA in healthy donors. Germline lookup yields CDR1 SGHRS and CDR2 YFSETQ. The CDR3 is made up of 16 amino acids. Trimming pared 1 base from V and 2 bases from J, leaving 15 bases between. Assay used: immunoSEQ multiplex PCR; TCRdb lists only in-frame clones, some missing. Of roughly 120,000 clones in the sample, around 87% were seen once. Note on this clone: Antigen unknown.

Study outcomes and limitations: Researchers catalogued about 150 TCR beta chains as cytomegalovirus-associated. The tendency of first-cohort TCR clusters to co-occur in the 120 or so validation repertoires emerged from a later analysis. As was reported, the classifier diagnosed cytomegalovirus status with high specificity and sensitivity.

V usage is TRBV5-1 and J usage is TRBJ1-2; D is perhaps TRBD1 (5 bases). Sequenced: PBMCs. The clonotype comes from a woman between 18 and 29 years old in good health and CMV-seropositive. CDR3 region: CASSLTGGELNYGYTF. In DNA form, the CDR3 reads TGCGCCAGCAGCTTGACCGGAGGGGAACTGAACTATGGCTACACCTTC.